This T cell receptor beta chain was documented in a study of blood T cell repertoires in COVID-19 (dated by TCRdb to the early 2020s). With respect to the entire study: Collaborator samples came from the United States, Italy and Spain and covered acute and convalescent phases of COVID-19. The dataset comprised deeply sampled blood TCRbeta repertoires from subjects exposed to, actively infected with, or recovered from COVID-19. The repertoires were released in a freely available public database intended as a resource for research on the immune response to SARS-CoV-2. Sample metadata almost always included a de-identified subject ID, COVID-19 status, age in years and sex. Samples were obtained from the ongoing ImmuneRACE study (first 160 participants) and from roughly 1,300 subjects provided by 6 global collaborators. The material from the prospective study consisted of cDNA or gDNA derived from T cells, B-cell-depleted T cells, or PBMCs. Where HLA class I and class II types were available, the types were taken from metadata supplied by the sample provider, not from assay-based typing.

The germline V gene supplies CDR1 SGHRS and CDR2 YFSETQ. Trimming accounts for 4 bases at V and 5 bases at J, while the number of junction bases matched to no gene is 12. There are 16 amino acids in the CDR3, from cysteine to phenylalanine inclusive. Only the CDR3 DNA stays, 48 bases, in frame from base 1. General findings and caveats noted by the study authors: The quantity of clinical and demographic metadata differed by source and by participant and was supplied without curation.

Concerning this clone itself: Its antigen specificity is not known. No much larger clonotype is one base removed from it; base qualities were not supplied.

Whole blood was collected in K2EDTA tubes by collaborating institutions according to the institutions' own protocols. For TCRbeta analysis, collaborator samples were shipped as frozen whole blood, as isolated PBMCs, or as DNA extracted from either sample type. TCRbeta CDR3 regions were amplified from genomic DNA using the immunoSEQ Assay, a bias-controlled multiplex PCR. The paper's data handling went like this. The number of nucleated cells in each sample was estimated from the amplification of reference gene primers within the assay. To quantify the absolute abundance of each unique TCRbeta CDR3 rearrangement, sequence reads were collapsed and filtered. For each sample, productive Simpson clonality was calculated as the square root of Simpson's diversity index across productive rearrangements. TCRdb retrieved this table from immuneACCESS and kept in-frame rearrangements only. Not all clones are present; in checked studies, unresolved V genes account for under half, and no reason is known for the remainder. V and J calls plus clone size are reproduced from that table; the DNA served to infer D and trimming. The sample has approximately 120,000 clones on record, roughly four fifths of them singletons. The ten largest make up about a tenth of the sample.

Sequenced input: peripheral blood. The sequence was collected from a human donor in a cohort sampled during active COVID-19. The chain couples TRBV5-1 to TRBJ2-3, with 8 central nucleotides matching TRBD1. Read as DNA, the sequence is TGCGCCAGCAGCGTCCTAAGCCAGGGGGCGAGAGATACGCAGTATTTT. It encodes CASSVLSQGARDTQYF.